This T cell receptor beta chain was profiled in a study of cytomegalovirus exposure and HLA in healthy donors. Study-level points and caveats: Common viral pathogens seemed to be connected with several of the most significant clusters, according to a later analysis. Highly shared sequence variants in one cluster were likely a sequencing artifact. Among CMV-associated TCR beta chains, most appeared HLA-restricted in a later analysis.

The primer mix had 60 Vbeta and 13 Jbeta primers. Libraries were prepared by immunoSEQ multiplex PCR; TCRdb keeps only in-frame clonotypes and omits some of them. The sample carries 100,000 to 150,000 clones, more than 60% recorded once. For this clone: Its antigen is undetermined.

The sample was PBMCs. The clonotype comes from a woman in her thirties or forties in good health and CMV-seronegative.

Here the CDR3 DNA reads TGTGCCAGCAGCTTGACAGGGGCGAACACTGAAGCTTTCTTT. This encodes CASSLTGANTEAFF. J is TRBJ1-1 and V is TRBV5-6; 7 bases are a match to TRBD1. Losses at the gene ends were 1 base for V and 1 base for J; bases not matched to a gene: 1. Germline CDR1 reads SGHDT; CDR2 reads YYEEEE. The CDR3 is 14 residues long.